The 10 T cell receptor beta chains in this list originate from one sample, sequenced in a study of OX40 agonist ivuxolimab in advanced cancers. Generated by immunoSEQ multiplex PCR, the TCRdb table keeps only in-frame clones and is missing some. The table lists 65,000 to 85,000 clones, around 87% of them singletons, with under 3% in the top ten. The sequencing here drew on CD4+ or CD8+ T cells sorted from blood, taken in a trial of the OX40 agonist ivuxolimab. All receptors derive from an adult with an advanced solid tumor such as melanoma, head and neck, liver or kidney cancer.

This clone was recorded a few times. The chain has TRBV4-1 and TRBJ2-4; 7 bases map to TRBD2. The germline gives CDR1 MGHRA, CDR2 YSYEKL. V lost 6 bases, J lost 6 bases, and 5 bases stayed unmatched. This CDR3 is 13 amino acids long. This CDR3 is CASRSGGGNIQYF. In nucleotides, the CDR3 is TGCGCCAGCAGGTCGGGGGGAGGAAACATTCAGTACTTC.

The V and J genes are TRBV4-2 and TRBJ2-2; D gene uncertain. The CDR3 spans 12 residues. The V and J ends lost 4 bases and 7 bases respectively, with 7 bases between them. Germline loops: CDR1 LGHNA, CDR2 YNFKEQ. CDR3 in DNA: TGTGCCAGCAGCCCCACTGGCGGGGAGCTGTTTTTT. Amino acids: CASSPTGGELFF.

The V call is TRBV7-2, the J call TRBJ2-3; D may be TRBD2 (6 bases). The germline V gene encodes CDR1 SGHTA and CDR2 FQGNSA. Trimming took off 2 bases at V and 6 bases at J, with 18 bases between the two ends. The CDR3 has 16 residues. Here the CDR3 DNA reads TGTGCCAGCAGCTTAATACCCGGGGGTTCGGGGGATACGCAGTATTTT. This codes for CASSLIPGGSGDTQYF.

This clone showed up just once. The rearrangement joins TRBV9 to TRBJ2-3, with TRBD2 identical over 8 bases. Germline values: CDR1 SGDLS, CDR2 YYNGEE. After removal of 6 bases from V and 2 bases from J, the junction contained 8 bases not matched to a gene. The length of the CDR3 is 15 residues. The CDR3 sequence: CASNRGGSVTDTQYF. CDR3 DNA: TGTGCCAGCAACCGGGGGGGCAGTGTCACAGATACGCAGTATTTT.

This clone has more than one count but fewer than ten. The gene calls are TRBV29-1 and TRBJ2-1, with D tentatively TRBD1 (6 bases). The V gene's germline CDR1 is SQVTM and CDR2 ANQGSEA. The CDR3 contains 13 residues. Trimming took 4 bases from V and 8 from J, leaving 15 bases between them. CDR3 sequence: CSVATGFGDEQFF. The CDR3 nucleotides read TGCAGCGTTGCGACAGGTTTTGGGGATGAGCAGTTCTTC.

The CDR3 DNA follows: TGTGCCAGCATGAGACAGGGAGGAGATACGCAGTATTTT. Encoded protein: CASMRQGGDTQYF. The V call is TRBV6-1, the J call TRBJ2-3; possibly TRBD1 for D (7 bases). V gave up 7 bases and J gave up 5 bases, with 13 bases separating them. Germline V gives CDR1 MNHNS, CDR2 SASEGT. The CDR3 has 13 amino acids.

V and J are TRBV5-8 and TRBJ1-6, with D perhaps TRBD1 (5 bases). CDR1 and CDR2 from the germline V gene are SGHTS and YDEGEE. This CDR3 has 16 residues. Trimming cost V 6 bases and J 5 bases, with 18 bases left between them. The CDR3 coding sequence is TGTGCCAGCATCAATTTCGGACGGACAAATAATTCACCCCTCCACTTT. This codes for CASINFGRTNNSPLHF.

CDR3 residues: CASSPQEGRGYTF. DNA for the CDR3: TGTGCCAGCAGCCCCCAGGAAGGGAGGGGCTACACCTTC. The rearrangement uses TRBV9 and TRBJ1-2; D is uncertain. This CDR3 comprises 13 residues. Trimming took off 4 bases at V and 8 bases at J, with 15 bases between the two ends. Per the germline V gene, CDR1 is SGDLS and CDR2 is YYNGEE.

Concerning this clone: The identical CDR3 is also encoded by other nucleotide sequences in the sample. The rearrangement uses TRBV10-2 and TRBJ1-5, with D perhaps TRBD1 (6 bases). Trimming left V 0 bases short and J 4 bases short, with 7 bases between. This CDR3 spans 14 amino acids. The V gene's germline CDR1 is WSHSY and CDR2 SAAADI. The CDR3 DNA is TGCGCCAGCAGTGAGTCGGGACAAAATCAGCCCCAGCATTTT. Protein product: CASSESGQNQPQHF.

This sequence joins TRBV29-1 and TRBJ2-6; 9 nucleotides line up with TRBD1. V shed 7 bases, J shed 1 base, and the junction held 14 bases outside the gene matches. Germline CDR1 SQVTM, CDR2 ANQGSEA. There are 18 residues in the CDR3. The CDR3 sequence: CSGSGTGRLLSGANVLTF. The CDR3 bases are TGCAGCGGCTCCGGGACAGGGCGTCTGCTATCTGGGGCCAACGTCCTGACTTTC.